The 4 T cell receptor beta chains listed next were all sequenced from one sample in a study of cytomegalovirus exposure and HLA in healthy donors. Primers: 60 Vbeta forward and 13 Jbeta reverse. Sequenced by immunoSEQ multiplex PCR; TCRdb stores in-frame clones only, minus some. The sample consists of roughly 230,000 clones, 80% to 95% of them appearing once. Material: PBMCs. All receptors derive from a girl aged 2-10 years in good health and CMV-seronegative.

This clone was recorded a few times. One end of the junction varies from germline; a read error may be responsible. This rearrangement joins TRBV7-9 to TRBJ2-5; D might be TRBD2 (5 bases). From germline, CDR1 is SEHNR and CDR2 FQNEAQ (reference sequence). This CDR3 is built from 12 residues. CDR3 in amino acids: CSSSWTEETQYF. CDR3 in DNA: TGTTCCAGCAGCTGGACTGAAGAGACCCAGTACTTC.

The chain carries TRBV6-1 and TRBJ1-2; the D is unclear. Germline values: CDR1 MNHNS, CDR2 SASEGT. V gave up 2 bases and J gave up 6 bases, with 10 bases separating them. This CDR3 has 13 amino acids. The CDR3 is CASSERGRDGYTF. In DNA, the CDR3 is TGTGCCAGCAGTGAACGAGGGCGGGATGGCTACACCTTC.

The V and J genes are TRBV27 and TRBJ1-1; D unclear. This CDR3 region has 13 residues. Germline V gene lookup returns CDR1 MNHEY and CDR2 SMNVEV (reference sequence). The V and J ends lost 3 bases and 4 bases respectively, with 9 bases between them. CDR3: CASSFGRGTEAFF. CDR3 sequence (DNA): TGTGCCAGCAGTTTCGGCAGAGGCACTGAAGCTTTCTTT.

The gene calls are TRBV11-2 and TRBJ1-1; tentatively, D is TRBD1 (6 bases). The germline CDR1 and CDR2 sequences are SGHAT and FQNNGV. The CDR3 spans 12 residues. Between the trimmed V and J ends, which lost 8 bases and 4 bases, there was a span of 11 bases. Written as DNA, the CDR3 is TGTGCCAGCCAGCGGGGGCTCACTGAAGCTTTCTTT. Translated: CASQRGLTEAFF.